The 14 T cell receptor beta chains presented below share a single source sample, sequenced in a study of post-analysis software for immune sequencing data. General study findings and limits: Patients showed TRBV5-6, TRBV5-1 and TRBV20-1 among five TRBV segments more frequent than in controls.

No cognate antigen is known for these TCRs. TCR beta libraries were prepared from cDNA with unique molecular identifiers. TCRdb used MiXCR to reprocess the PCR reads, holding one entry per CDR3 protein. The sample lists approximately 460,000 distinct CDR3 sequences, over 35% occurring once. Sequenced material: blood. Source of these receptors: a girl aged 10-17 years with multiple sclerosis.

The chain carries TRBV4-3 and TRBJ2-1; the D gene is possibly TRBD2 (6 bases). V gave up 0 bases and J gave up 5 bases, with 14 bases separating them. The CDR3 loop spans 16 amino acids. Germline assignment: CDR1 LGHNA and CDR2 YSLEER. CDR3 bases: TGCGCCAGCAGCCAAGAGATCCGCGGGGTGAACAATGAGCAGTTCTTC. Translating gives CASSQEIRGVNNEQFF.

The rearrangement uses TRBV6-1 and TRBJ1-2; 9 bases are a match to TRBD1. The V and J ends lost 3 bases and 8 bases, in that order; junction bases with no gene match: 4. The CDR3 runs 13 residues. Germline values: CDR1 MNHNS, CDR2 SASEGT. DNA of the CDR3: TGTGCCAGCAGTGAGAGACAGGGGGGAGGCTACACCTTC. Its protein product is CASSERQGGGYTF.

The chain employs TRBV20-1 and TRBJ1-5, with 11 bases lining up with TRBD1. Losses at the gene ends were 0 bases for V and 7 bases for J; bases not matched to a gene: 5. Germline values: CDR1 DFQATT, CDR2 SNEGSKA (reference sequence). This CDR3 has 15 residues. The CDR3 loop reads CSAREWTGGEQPQHF. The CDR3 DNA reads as TGCAGTGCTAGAGAGTGGACAGGGGGCGAACAGCCCCAGCATTTT.

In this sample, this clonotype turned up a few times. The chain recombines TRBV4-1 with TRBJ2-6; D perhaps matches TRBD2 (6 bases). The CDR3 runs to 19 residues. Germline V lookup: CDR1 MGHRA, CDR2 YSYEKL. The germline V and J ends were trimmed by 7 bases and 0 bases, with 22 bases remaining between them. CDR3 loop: CASNPGRRGLSSGANVLTF. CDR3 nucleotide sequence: TGCGCCAGCAACCCCGGGAGACGGGGTCTCAGCTCTGGGGCCAACGTCCTGACTTTC.

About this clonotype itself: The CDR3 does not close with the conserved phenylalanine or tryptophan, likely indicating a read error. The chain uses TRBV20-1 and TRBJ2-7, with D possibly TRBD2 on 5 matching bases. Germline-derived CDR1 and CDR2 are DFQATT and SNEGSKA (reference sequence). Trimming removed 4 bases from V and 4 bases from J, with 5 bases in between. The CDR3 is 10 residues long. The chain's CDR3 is CSATGYEQYY. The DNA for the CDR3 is TGCAGTGCTACGGGGTACGAGCAGTACTAC.

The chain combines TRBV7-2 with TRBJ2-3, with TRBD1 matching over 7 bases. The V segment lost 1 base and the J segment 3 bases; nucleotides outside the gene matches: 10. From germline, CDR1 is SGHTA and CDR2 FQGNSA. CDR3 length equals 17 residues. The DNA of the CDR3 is TGTGCCAGCAGCTTAGGGGTAGGGGGCTTTGCGACAGATACGCAGTATTTT. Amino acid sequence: CASSLGVGGFATDTQYF. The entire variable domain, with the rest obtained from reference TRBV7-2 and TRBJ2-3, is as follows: GAGVSQSPSNKVTEKGKDVELRCDPISGHTALYWYRQSLGQGLEFLIYFQGNSAPDKSGLPSDRFSAERTGGSVSTLTIQRTQQEDSAVYLCASSLGVGGFATDTQYFGPGTRLTVL.

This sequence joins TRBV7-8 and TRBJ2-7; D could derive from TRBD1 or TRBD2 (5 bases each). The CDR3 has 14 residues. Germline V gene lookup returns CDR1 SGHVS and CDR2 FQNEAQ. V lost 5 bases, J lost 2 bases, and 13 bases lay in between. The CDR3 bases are TGTGCCAGCAGCCCCCGGGGCCAGGCCTACGAGCAGTACTTC. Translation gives CASSPRGQAYEQYF.

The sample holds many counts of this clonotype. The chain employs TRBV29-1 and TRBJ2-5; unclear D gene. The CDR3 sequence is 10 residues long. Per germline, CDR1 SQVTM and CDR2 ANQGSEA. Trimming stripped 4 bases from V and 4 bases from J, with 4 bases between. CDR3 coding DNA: TGCAGCGTTGGATCAGAGACCCAGTACTTC. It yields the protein CSVGSETQYF.

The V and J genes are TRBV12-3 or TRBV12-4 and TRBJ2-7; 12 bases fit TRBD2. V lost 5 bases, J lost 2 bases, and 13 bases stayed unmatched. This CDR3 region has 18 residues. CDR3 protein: CASSRSFLLAGGTYEQYF. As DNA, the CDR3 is TGTGCCAGCAGTCGATCCTTTCTTCTAGCGGGAGGGACCTACGAGCAGTACTTC.

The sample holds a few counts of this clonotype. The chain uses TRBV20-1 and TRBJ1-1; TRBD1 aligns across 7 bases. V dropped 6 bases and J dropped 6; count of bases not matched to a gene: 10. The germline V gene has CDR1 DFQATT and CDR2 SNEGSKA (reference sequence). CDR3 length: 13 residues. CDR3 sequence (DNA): TGCAGTGCGAGGATGAGGGGGCACGCTGAAGCTTTCTTT. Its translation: CSARMRGHAEAFF.

CDR3 sequence: CASSPGTRGSTDVEYF. In DNA, the CDR3 is TGTGCCAGCAGTCCGGGGACTAGGGGGAGCACAGATGTGGAGTATTTT. The chain carries TRBV12-3 or TRBV12-4 and TRBJ2-3; TRBD2 agrees at 8 bases. V gave up 5 bases and J gave up 13 bases; unmatched junction bases: 20. This CDR3 comprises 16 residues.

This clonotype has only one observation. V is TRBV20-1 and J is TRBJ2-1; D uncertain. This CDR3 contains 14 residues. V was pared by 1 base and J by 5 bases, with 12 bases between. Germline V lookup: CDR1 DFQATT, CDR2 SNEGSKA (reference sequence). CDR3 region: CSARALPAHNEQFF. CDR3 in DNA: TGCAGTGCTAGAGCCCTGCCTGCACACAATGAGCAGTTCTTC.

The CDR3 coding sequence is TGTGCCAGCAGCTCAGGAAGTAGCGGGAGACATGAGCAGTTCTTC. It is translated as CASSSGSSGRHEQFF. V usage is TRBV7-3 and J usage is TRBJ2-1, with TRBD2 identical over 9 bases. This CDR3 is built from 15 residues. Trimming took 4 bases from V and 8 from J; bases not matched to a gene: 9. Germline V gene lookup returns CDR1 SGHTA and CDR2 FQGTGA.

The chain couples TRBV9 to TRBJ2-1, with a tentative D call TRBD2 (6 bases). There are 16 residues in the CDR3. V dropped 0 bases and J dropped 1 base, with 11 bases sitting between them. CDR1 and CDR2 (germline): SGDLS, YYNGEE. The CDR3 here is CASSVGAGPSYNEQFF. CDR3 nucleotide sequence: TGTGCCAGCAGCGTAGGCGCGGGACCATCCTACAATGAGCAGTTCTTC.